Each of the 19 T cell receptor beta chains below was sequenced from the same sample in a study of vaccination and CD4 T cells after COVID-19. Antigens of these TCRs are unknown. Treatment denoted: roughly ten-day PBMC culture with coronavirus spike peptide pools or control peptides (ViraFEST assay). Sequence data for DNA of cultured CD4+ T cells were generated by the Oncomine TCR Beta short-read assay. TCRdb used MiXCR to reprocess the PCR reads, holding one entry per CDR3 protein. The sample has approximately 13,000 distinct CDR3 sequences; over 25% are singletons. The material sequenced was cultured CD4+ T cells from blood. Receptors originate from a human donor with COVID-19.

V usage is TRBV6-1 and J usage is TRBJ1-4; no clear D gene. CDR3 length equals 13 residues. Trimming took off 4 bases at V and 3 bases at J, with 6 bases between the two ends. CDR1 and CDR2 from the germline V gene are MNHNS and SASEGT. The CDR3 nucleotides read TGTGCCAGCAGTGGGGCGCCTAATGAAAAACTGTTTTTT. Its protein product is CASSGAPNEKLFF.

The table lists this clonotype with a count of one. The chain uses TRBV6-1 and TRBJ2-3, with 16 bases aligning to TRBD2. The V and J ends lost 6 bases and 4 bases, in that order; junction bases with no gene match: 4. Germline V gene sequence: CDR1 MNHNS, CDR2 SASEGT. CDR3 length: 16 residues. The CDR3: CASRGTSGGGADTQYF. The CDR3 DNA is TGTGCCAGCAGGGGGACTAGCGGGGGGGGAGCAGATACGCAGTATTTT.

The CDR3 is CASSPGRGTDTQYF. The CDR3 DNA reads as TGTGCCAGCTCACCAGGGCGGGGGACAGATACGCAGTATTTT. The chain recombines TRBV18 with TRBJ2-3; 7 bases align to TRBD2. The CDR3 spans 14 residues. V was pared by 2 bases and J by 3 bases, with 2 bases of the junction left unmatched. From germline, CDR1 is KGHSH and CDR2 LQKENI.

The rearrangement links TRBV30 to TRBJ2-7; unclear D gene. The germline CDR1 and CDR2 sequences are GTSNPN and SVGIG (reference sequence). The CDR3 has 11 amino acids. Trimming removed 4 bases at V and 7 bases at J, with 11 bases between. The CDR3 loop is CAWTGSREQYF. CDR3 in DNA: TGTGCCTGGACAGGCTCTAGGGAGCAGTACTTC.

This chain links TRBV7-2 with TRBJ2-6; D unclear. The CDR3 is made up of 16 amino acids. The V end was cut by 8 bases, the J end by 2 bases, with 16 bases between. CDR1 is SGHTA, CDR2 FQGNSA, per germline. In DNA, the CDR3 is TGTGCCAGCCTGTTGGGCCCAAGGGCTGGGGCCAACGTCCTGACTTTC. It is translated as CASLLGPRAGANVLTF.

In this sample, this clonotype is medium-sized. The J gene is TRBJ1-2, the V gene TRBV24-1; weak D call: TRBD1 (5 bases). V was clipped by 1 base and J by 4 bases, with 6 bases between them. Germline-derived CDR1 and CDR2 are KGHDR and SFDVKD. This CDR3 spans 13 amino acids. Here the CDR3 DNA reads TGTGCCACCAGTGATTTTACAGGCTATGGCTACACCTTC. Translated, it gives CATSDFTGYGYTF.

This clonotype appeared a few times. V is TRBV5-4 and J is TRBJ2-1; 8 nucleotides agree with TRBD2. This CDR3 is 15 amino acids long. Germline trimming cut 6 bases from V and 7 bases from J; bases unmatched to any gene: 12. Germline V CDR1 and CDR2: SGHNT, YYREEE (reference sequence). The CDR3 here is CASTPVWAGGNEQFF. CDR3 nucleotides: TGTGCCAGCACCCCGGTTTGGGCGGGGGGAAATGAGCAGTTCTTC.

The rearrangement joins TRBV10-3 to TRBJ2-7, with D maybe TRBD2 (5 bases). V dropped 7 bases and J dropped 2 bases, with 9 bases sitting between them. This CDR3 has 12 amino acids. CDR1 and CDR2 (germline): ENHRY, SYGVKD. CDR3 nucleotides: TGTGCCATCAAGGGAGACCCCTACGAGCAGTACTTC. It is translated as CAIKGDPYEQYF.

V usage is TRBV6-1 and J usage is TRBJ2-7, with TRBD1 matching over 8 bases. The germline V gene has CDR1 MNHNS and CDR2 SASEGT. The CDR3 length is 14 residues. V dropped 5 bases and J dropped 0; count of bases not matched to a gene: 3. CDR3 amino acids: CASSPGQASYEQYF. The DNA for the CDR3 is TGTGCCAGCAGTCCGGGACAGGCCTCCTACGAGCAGTACTTC.

This clonotype was recorded a few times. The chain carries TRBV7-3 and TRBJ1-2; TRBD1 might be the D (5 bases). Germline V CDR1 and CDR2: SGHTA, FQGTGA. CDR3 size: 14 residues. Between the trimmed V and J ends, which lost 5 bases and 8 bases, there was a span of 18 bases. CDR3 in amino acids: CASSTDSRGSGYTF. CDR3 nucleotide sequence: TGTGCCAGCAGCACCGACAGCCGCGGTTCCGGCTACACCTTC.

This clonotype is judged medium-sized. V is TRBV6-1 and J is TRBJ2-4; TRBD2 is a possible D gene (6 bases). Trimming pared 0 bases from V and 2 bases from J, leaving 8 bases between. The germline V gene has CDR1 MNHNS and CDR2 SASEGT. CDR3 length: 15 residues. DNA of the CDR3: TGTGCCAGCAGTGAAGCGGGCGGGACCAAAAACATTCAGTACTTC. Its translation: CASSEAGGTKNIQYF.

J is TRBJ2-3 and V is TRBV24-1, with D possibly TRBD1 on 6 matching bases. The CDR3 extends over 15 amino acids. The V and J ends lost 4 bases and 4 bases respectively, with 14 bases between them. Germline loops: CDR1 KGHDR, CDR2 SFDVKD. CDR3 coding DNA: TGTGCCACCAGTGAGGGGCAGGGGAGTGCAGATACGCAGTATTTT. This translates into CATSEGQGSADTQYF.

The chain recombines TRBV2 with TRBJ2-4; D gene uncertain. Germline V lookup: CDR1 SNHLY, CDR2 FYNNEI. This CDR3 region has 15 residues. The V end was cut by 6 bases, the J end by 1 base, with 13 bases between. The CDR3 bases are TGTGCCAGCAGACCACAAAAGGTGGCCAAAAACATTCAGTACTTC. The encoded protein is CASRPQKVAKNIQYF.

The J gene is TRBJ2-5, the V gene TRBV7-8; D gene ambiguous. The CDR3 is 13 residues long. Trimming cost V 5 bases and J 4 bases, with 11 bases left between them. Looked up from germline, CDR1 is SGHVS and CDR2 is FQNEAQ. The CDR3 reads CASSPRRAETQYF. The DNA of the CDR3 is TGTGCCAGCAGCCCTCGTCGGGCAGAGACCCAGTACTTC.

This chain uses TRBV6-5 with TRBJ1-4; 8 bases agree with TRBD1. The J segment lost 8 bases and the V segment lost 3 bases, leaving 8 bases of the junction unmatched. CDR1 and CDR2 from the germline V gene are MNHEY and SVGAGI. This CDR3 is 15 amino acids long. CDR3 amino acids: CASSYYRQGREKLFF. The DNA for the CDR3 is TGTGCCAGCAGTTATTACCGACAGGGGAGAGAAAAACTGTTTTTT.

The chain carries TRBV7-2 and TRBJ2-7; 10 bases align to TRBD2. Trimming cost V 5 bases and J 4 bases; bases outside gene matches: 5. CDR1 SGHTA and CDR2 FQGNSA come from the germline V gene. The length of the CDR3 is 14 residues. CDR3 residues: CASSASGGWYEQYF. CDR3 bases: TGTGCCAGCAGCGCTAGCGGGGGCTGGTACGAGCAGTACTTC.

The chain couples TRBV28 to TRBJ1-2; D is uncertain. With 4 bases removed from V and 5 bases from J, the gap between germline ends came to 11 bases. Looked up from germline, CDR1 is MDHEN and CDR2 is SYDVKM. The CDR3 extends over 13 amino acids. CDR3 loop: CASSSAGSYGYTF. The CDR3 DNA follows: TGTGCCAGCAGTTCGGCAGGATCGTATGGCTACACCTTC.

The chain carries TRBV20-1 and TRBJ2-1; either TRBD1 or TRBD2 may supply D (6 bases each). CDR3 length: 14 residues. From germline, CDR1 is DFQATT and CDR2 SNEGSKA (reference sequence). V gave up 0 bases and J gave up 14 bases, with 20 bases separating them. The CDR3 DNA reads as TGCAGTGCTAGAGAGGCAGGGGAGGCTTCTGGGGAGTTCTTC. It codes for CSAREAGEASGEFF.

V and J are TRBV11-2 and TRBJ2-3; 15 nucleotides agree with TRBD2. The V segment lost 6 bases and the J segment 0 bases; nucleotides outside the gene matches: 13. The CDR3 has 20 residues. CDR1 and CDR2 (germline): SGHAT, FQNNGV. CDR3 sequence: CASSRTGTSGGPKSTDTQYF. The CDR3 nucleotides are TGTGCCAGCAGTAGGACCGGGACTAGCGGGGGGCCAAAGAGCACAGATACGCAGTATTTT.